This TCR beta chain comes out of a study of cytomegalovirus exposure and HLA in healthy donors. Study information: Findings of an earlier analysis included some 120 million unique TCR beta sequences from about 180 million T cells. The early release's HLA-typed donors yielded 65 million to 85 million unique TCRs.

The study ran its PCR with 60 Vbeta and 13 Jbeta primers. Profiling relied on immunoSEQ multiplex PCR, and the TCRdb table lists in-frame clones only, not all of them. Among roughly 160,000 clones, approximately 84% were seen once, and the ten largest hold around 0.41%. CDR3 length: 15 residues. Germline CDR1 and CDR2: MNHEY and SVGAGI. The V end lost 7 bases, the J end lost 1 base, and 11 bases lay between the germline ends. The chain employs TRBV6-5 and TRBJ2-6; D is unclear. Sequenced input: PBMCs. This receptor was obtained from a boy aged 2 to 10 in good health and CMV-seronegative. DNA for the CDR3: TGTGCCAGCACCCGCGATCTTTCTGGGGCCAACGTCCTGACTTTC. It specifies CASTRDLSGANVLTF.